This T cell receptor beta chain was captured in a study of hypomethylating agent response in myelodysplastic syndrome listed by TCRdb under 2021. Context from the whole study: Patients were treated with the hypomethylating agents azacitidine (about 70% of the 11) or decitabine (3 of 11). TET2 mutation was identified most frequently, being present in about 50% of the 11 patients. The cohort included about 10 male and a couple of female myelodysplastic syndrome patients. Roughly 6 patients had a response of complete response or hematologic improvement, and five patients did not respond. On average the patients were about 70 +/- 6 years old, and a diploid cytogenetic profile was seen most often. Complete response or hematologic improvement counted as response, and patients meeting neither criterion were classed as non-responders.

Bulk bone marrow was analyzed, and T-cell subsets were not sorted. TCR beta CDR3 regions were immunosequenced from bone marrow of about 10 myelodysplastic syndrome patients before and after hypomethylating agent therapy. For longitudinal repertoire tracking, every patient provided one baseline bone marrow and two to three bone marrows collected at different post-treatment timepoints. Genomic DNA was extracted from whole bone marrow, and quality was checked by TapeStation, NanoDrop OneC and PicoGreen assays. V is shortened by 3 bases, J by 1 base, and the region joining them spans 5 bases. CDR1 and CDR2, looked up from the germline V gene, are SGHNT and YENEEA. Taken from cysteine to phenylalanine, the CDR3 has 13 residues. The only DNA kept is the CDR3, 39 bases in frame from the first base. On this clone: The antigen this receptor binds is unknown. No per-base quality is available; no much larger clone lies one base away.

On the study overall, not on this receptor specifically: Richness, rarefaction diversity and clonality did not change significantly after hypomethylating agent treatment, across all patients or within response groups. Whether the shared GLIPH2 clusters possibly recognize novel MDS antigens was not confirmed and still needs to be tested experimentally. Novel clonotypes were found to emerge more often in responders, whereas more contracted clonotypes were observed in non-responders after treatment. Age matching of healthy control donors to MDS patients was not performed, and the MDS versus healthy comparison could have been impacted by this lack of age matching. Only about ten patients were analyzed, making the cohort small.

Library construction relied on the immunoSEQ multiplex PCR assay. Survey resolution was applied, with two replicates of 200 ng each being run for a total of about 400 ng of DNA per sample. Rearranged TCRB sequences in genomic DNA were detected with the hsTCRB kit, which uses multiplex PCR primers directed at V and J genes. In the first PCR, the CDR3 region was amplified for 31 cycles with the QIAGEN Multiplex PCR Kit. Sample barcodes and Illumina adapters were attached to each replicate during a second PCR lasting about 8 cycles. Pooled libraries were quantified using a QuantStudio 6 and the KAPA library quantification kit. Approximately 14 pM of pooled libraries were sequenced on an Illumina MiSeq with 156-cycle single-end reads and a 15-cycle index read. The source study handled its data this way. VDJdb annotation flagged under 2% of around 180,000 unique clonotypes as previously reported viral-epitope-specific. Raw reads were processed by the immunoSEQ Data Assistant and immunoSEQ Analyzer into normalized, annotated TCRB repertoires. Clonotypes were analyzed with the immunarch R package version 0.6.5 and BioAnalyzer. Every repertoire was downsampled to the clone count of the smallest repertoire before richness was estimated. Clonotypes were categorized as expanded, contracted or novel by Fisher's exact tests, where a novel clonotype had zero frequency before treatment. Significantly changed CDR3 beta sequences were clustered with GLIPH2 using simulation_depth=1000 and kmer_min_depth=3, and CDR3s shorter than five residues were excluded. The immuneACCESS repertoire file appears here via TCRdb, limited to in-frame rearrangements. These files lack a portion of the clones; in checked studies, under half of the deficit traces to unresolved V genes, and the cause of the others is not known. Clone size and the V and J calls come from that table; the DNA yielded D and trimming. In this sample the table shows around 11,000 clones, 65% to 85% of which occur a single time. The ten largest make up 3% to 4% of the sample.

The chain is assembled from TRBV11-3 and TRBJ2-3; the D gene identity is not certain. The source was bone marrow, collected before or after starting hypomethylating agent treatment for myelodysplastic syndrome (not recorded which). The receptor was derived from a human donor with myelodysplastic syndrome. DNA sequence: TGTGCCAGCAGCTTTTCCGGCACAGATACGCAGTATTTT. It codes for CASSFSGTDTQYF.